What follows are 14 T cell receptor beta chains derived from one specimen sequenced in a study of T cells in Graves' hyperthyroidism and ophthalmopathy (dated by TCRdb to the late 2010s). The library was prepared using multiplex PCR. The instrument was an Illumina HiSeq 2000. TCR beta CDR3 regions were amplified from RNA transcripts. The TCR CDR3 was subjected to a first round of RT-PCR using the HTBI primer set and the Qiagen OneStep RT-PCR kit. TCRdb trimmed the raw reads at Q25, called clones with MiXCR and kept productive beta chains. Rows are combined by CDR3 protein, so each entry shows the most common genes and DNA. This sample is represented by a few hundred thousand distinct CDR3 sequences; more than 15% of them were singletons. The biggest ten clones account for 17% of the sample. Sequenced: blood. Receptors originate from a woman younger than 35 with Graves' ophthalmopathy.

This clonotype occurred many times. CDR3 loop: CAWSAQRRVSYNEQFF. For the CDR3, the DNA is TGTGCCTGGAGTGCGCAGCGGAGGGTTTCCTACAATGAGCAGTTCTTC. The V and J genes are TRBV30 and TRBJ2-1; D perhaps matches TRBD2 (6 bases). V lost 1 base and J lost 1, with 14 bases in between. The CDR3 spans 16 residues. The germline CDR1 and CDR2 sequences are GTSNPN and SVGIG (reference sequence).

Details on this clonotype: A much more abundant neighbour one base away suggests this may be a read error. The J gene is TRBJ1-2, the V gene TRBV5-5; D call uncertain. This CDR3 contains 14 residues. CDR1 is SGHKS and CDR2 is YYEKEE in the germline V gene (reference sequence). CDR3 sequence: CASSLELGVYDYTF. In DNA, the CDR3 is TGTGCCAGCAGCTTGGAGCTTGGGGTCTATGACTACACCTTC.

This clonotype was recorded a few times. The chain recombines TRBV28 with TRBJ2-5; TRBD1 aligns across 8 bases. V gave up 7 bases and J gave up 4 bases; unmatched junction bases: 8. Germline V CDR1 and CDR2: MDHEN, SYDVKM. The CDR3 extends over 14 amino acids. The CDR3 region is CASIPGGRGETQYF. DNA of the CDR3: TGTGCCAGCATTCCAGGGGGCCGGGGAGAGACCCAGTACTTC.

This clonotype was detected ten times or more. The chain recombines TRBV20-1 with TRBJ1-5; D is unclear. Germline lookup yields CDR1 DFQATT and CDR2 SNEGSKA (reference sequence). With 6 bases removed from V and 2 bases from J, the gap between germline ends came to 8 bases. The CDR3 sequence is 12 residues long. For the CDR3, the DNA is TGCAGTGCGGCCGGCGGCAATCAGCCCCAGCATTTT. This encodes CSAAGGNQPQHF.

This clonotype has more than one count but fewer than ten. V gene TRBV7-9 combines with J gene TRBJ1-5, with D possibly being TRBD1 (5 bases). Trimming stripped 3 bases from V and 1 base from J, with 10 bases between. The germline V gene encodes CDR1 SEHNR and CDR2 FQNEAQ (reference sequence). This CDR3 contains 15 residues. As DNA, the CDR3 is TGTGCCAGCAGCTTTTCACAGGAGAGCAATCAGCCCCAGCATTTT. Protein sequence: CASSFSQESNQPQHF.

In this sample, this clonotype turned up a few times. The chain couples TRBV4-1 to TRBJ2-1; a possible D gene is TRBD2 (5 bases). The CDR3 covers 14 residues. Per germline, CDR1 MGHRA and CDR2 YSYEKL. V gave up 0 bases and J gave up 8 bases, with 11 bases separating them. CDR3 loop: CASSQDTAGHEQFF. The CDR3 DNA is TGCGCCAGCAGCCAAGATACTGCGGGCCATGAGCAGTTCTTC.

Note on this clonotype: It may be a read error: a sequence one base away is much more abundant. This sequence joins TRBV12-3 or TRBV12-4 and TRBJ2-2; TRBD2 might be the D (6 bases). CDR3 length: 14 amino acids. This CDR3 is CASSSQWHTGGLFF. CDR3 bases: TGTGCCAGCAGTTCCCAGTGGCACACCGGGGGGCTGTTTTTT.

The V and J genes are TRBV28 and TRBJ2-3, with TRBD2 matching over 12 bases. J gave up 3 bases and V 5 bases, and 9 bases lay outside the gene matches. CDR1 and CDR2 (germline): MDHEN, SYDVKM. CDR3 size: 17 residues. The CDR3 region is CASSHLAGGRETDTQYF. The CDR3 DNA is TGTGCCAGCAGTCATCTAGCGGGAGGGAGGGAGACAGATACGCAGTATTTT.

The rearrangement joins TRBV2 to TRBJ2-5; 7 bases are shared with TRBD2. The V segment lost 6 bases and the J segment 13 bases; nucleotides outside the gene matches: 14. The CDR3 sequence is 13 residues long. The germline gives CDR1 SNHLY, CDR2 FYNNEI. CDR3 bases: TGTGCCAGCAGCCCGGAGCAGCGGGGAGGCCCGTACTTC. Amino acids: CASSPEQRGGPYF.

This clonotype was detected only a few times. The rearrangement uses TRBV9 and TRBJ1-6; tentatively, D is TRBD1 (5 bases). Trimming removed 4 bases at V and 0 bases at J, with 14 bases between. The germline gives CDR1 SGDLS, CDR2 YYNGEE. The CDR3 contains 17 residues. The CDR3 DNA is TGTGCCAGCAGCCCGCAAGGGACGAGCTCCTATAATTCACCCCTCCACTTT. Translating gives CASSPQGTSSYNSPLHF.

The chain employs TRBV20-1 and TRBJ1-5; D unresolved. The CDR3 runs 14 residues. Germline V lookup: CDR1 DFQATT, CDR2 SNEGSKA (reference sequence). V gave up 1 base and J gave up 3 bases, with 10 bases separating them. The CDR3 DNA is TGCAGTGCTAGAGGCCACAGCCTCAATCAGCCCCAGCATTTT. This translates into CSARGHSLNQPQHF.

This clonotype was found many times. The chain links TRBV6-2 or TRBV6-3 to TRBJ2-3; 8 nucleotides align to TRBD2. With V trimmed by 5 bases and J by 6 bases, 10 bases remained unmatched. Germline assignment: CDR1 MNHEY and CDR2 SVGEGT. The CDR3 is made up of 15 amino acids. The CDR3 DNA sequence: TGTGCCAGCAGTCCCCTCGGGACTAGTGCCGATACGCAGTATTTT. Its protein is CASSPLGTSADTQYF.

A few counts support this clonotype. CDR3 protein: CASRLRGGDYGYTF. The CDR3 coding sequence is TGTGCCAGCAGATTAAGGGGAGGCGACTATGGCTACACCTTC. The chain joins TRBV6-2 or TRBV6-3 to TRBJ1-2; the D gene is possibly TRBD1 (5 bases). Deletions cut 6 bases from V and 3 bases from J, with 14 bases between. The CDR3 length is 14 residues. Germline CDR1 and CDR2: MNHEY and SVGEGT.

J is TRBJ2-7 and V is TRBV24-1; 9 nucleotides match TRBD2. Germline-derived CDR1 and CDR2 are KGHDR and SFDVKD. The CDR3 is 17 amino acids. The V and J ends lost 2 bases and 1 base, in that order; junction bases with no gene match: 8. The CDR3 sequence: CATSDSASGNSSYEQYF. As DNA, the CDR3 is TGTGCCACCAGTGATTCAGCTAGCGGGAACAGTTCCTACGAGCAGTACTTC.